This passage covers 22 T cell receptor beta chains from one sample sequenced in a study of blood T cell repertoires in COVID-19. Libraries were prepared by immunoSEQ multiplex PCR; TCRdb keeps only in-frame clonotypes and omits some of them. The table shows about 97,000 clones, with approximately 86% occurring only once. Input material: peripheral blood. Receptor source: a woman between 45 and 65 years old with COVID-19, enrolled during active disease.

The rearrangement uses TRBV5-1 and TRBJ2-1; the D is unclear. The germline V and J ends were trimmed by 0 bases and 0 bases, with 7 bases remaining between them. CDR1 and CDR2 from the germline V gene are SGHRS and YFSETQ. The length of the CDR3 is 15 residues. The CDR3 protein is CASSLDASSYNEQFF. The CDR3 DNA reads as TGCGCCAGCAGCTTGGATGCGAGCTCCTACAATGAGCAGTTCTTC.

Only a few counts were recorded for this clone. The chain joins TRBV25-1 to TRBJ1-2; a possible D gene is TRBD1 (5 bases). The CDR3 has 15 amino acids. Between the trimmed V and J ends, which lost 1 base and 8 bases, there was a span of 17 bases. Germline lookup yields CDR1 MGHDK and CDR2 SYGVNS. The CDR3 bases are TGTGCCAGCAGTGAATGGTTTGTAGGGGTAGGAGGCTACACCTTC. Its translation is CASSEWFVGVGGYTF.

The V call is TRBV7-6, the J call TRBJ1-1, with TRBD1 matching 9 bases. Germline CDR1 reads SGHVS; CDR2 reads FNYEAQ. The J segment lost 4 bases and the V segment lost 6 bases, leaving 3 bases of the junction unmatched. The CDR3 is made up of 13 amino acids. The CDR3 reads CASRQTGGTEAFF. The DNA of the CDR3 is TGTGCCAGCAGACAGACAGGGGGCACTGAAGCTTTCTTT. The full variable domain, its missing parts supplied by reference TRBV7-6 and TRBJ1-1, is GAGVSQSPRYKVTKRGQDVALRCDPISGHVSLYWYRQALGQGPEFLTYFNYEAQQDKSGLPNDRFSAERPEGSISTLTIQRTEQRDSAMYRCASRQTGGTEAFFGQGTRLTVV.

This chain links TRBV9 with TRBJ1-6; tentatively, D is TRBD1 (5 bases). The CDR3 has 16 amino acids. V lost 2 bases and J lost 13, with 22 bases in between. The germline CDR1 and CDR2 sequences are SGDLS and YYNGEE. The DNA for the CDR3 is TGTGCCAGCAGCGTCGGGAGGGGTAACCTTCGCTCCCCCCTCCACTTT. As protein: CASSVGRGNLRSPLHF.

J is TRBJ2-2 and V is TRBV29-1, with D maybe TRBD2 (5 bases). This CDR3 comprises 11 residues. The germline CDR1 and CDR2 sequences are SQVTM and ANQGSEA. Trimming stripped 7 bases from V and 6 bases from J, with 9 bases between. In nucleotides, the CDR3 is TGCAGCGGGAAGAGGGCCGGGGAGCTGTTTTTT. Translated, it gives CSGKRAGELFF.

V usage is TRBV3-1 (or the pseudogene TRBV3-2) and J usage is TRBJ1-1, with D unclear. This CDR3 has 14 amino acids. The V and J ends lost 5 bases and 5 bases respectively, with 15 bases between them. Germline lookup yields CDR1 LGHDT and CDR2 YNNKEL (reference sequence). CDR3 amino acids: CASSNREFGTEAFF. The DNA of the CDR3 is TGTGCCAGCAGCAACAGAGAATTTGGGACTGAAGCTTTCTTT.

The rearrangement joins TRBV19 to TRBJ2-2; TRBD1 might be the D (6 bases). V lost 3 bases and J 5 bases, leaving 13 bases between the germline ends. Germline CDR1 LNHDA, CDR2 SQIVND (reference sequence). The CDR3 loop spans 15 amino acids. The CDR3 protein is CASSMGALWTGELFF. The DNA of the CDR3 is TGTGCCAGTAGTATGGGGGCATTGTGGACCGGGGAGCTGTTTTTT.

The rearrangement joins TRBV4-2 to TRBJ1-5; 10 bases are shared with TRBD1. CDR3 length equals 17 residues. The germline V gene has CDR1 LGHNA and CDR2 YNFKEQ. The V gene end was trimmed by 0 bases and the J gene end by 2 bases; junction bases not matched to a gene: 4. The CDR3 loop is CASSQDSTGGGNQPQHF. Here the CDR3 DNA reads TGTGCCAGCAGCCAAGATTCGACAGGGGGCGGCAATCAGCCCCAGCATTTT.

CDR3 amino acids: CSVDSGGLYNEQFF. CDR3 bases: TGCAGCGTAGATAGCGGGGGGCTCTACAATGAGCAGTTCTTC. The genes are TRBV29-1 and TRBJ2-1; 10 bases agree with TRBD2. V dropped 6 bases and J dropped 3; count of bases not matched to a gene: 5. Per germline, CDR1 SQVTM and CDR2 ANQGSEA. The CDR3 covers 14 residues.

The CDR3 DNA follows: TGTGCCAGCAGGGCTAGCGGGGGGACTAGCACAGATACGCAGTATTTT. It codes for CASRASGGTSTDTQYF. The chain recombines TRBV6-4 with TRBJ2-3; 11 bases align to TRBD2. This CDR3 has 16 amino acids. The V gene end was trimmed by 6 bases and the J gene end by 0 bases; junction bases not matched to a gene: 5. Germline values: CDR1 MRHNA, CDR2 SNTAGT.

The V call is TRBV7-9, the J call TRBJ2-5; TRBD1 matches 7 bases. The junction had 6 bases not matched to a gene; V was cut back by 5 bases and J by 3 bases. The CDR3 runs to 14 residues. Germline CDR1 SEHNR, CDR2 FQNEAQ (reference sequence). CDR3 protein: CASSPRGTEETQYF. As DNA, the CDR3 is TGTGCCAGCAGCCCGAGAGGGACAGAAGAGACCCAGTACTTC.

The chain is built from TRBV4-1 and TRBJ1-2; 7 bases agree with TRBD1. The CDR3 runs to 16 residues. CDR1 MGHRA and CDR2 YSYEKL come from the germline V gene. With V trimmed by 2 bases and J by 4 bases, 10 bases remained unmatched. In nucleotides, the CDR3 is TGCGCCAGCAGCCAAATCGGGACAGATCTCATCTATGGCTACACCTTC. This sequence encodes CASSQIGTDLIYGYTF.

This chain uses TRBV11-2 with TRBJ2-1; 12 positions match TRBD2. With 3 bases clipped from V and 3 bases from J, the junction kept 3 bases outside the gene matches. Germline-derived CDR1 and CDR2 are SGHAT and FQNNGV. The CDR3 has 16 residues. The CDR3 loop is CASSLTSGGYYNEQFF. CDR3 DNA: TGTGCCAGCAGCTTGACTAGCGGGGGCTACTACAATGAGCAGTTCTTC.

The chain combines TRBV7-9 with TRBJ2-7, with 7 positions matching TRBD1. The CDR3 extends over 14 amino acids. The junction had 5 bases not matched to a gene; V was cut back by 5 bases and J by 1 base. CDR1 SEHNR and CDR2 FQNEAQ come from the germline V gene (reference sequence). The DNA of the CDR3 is TGTGCCAGCAGCCTTGGACAGGCTTCCTACGAGCAGTACTTC. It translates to CASSLGQASYEQYF.

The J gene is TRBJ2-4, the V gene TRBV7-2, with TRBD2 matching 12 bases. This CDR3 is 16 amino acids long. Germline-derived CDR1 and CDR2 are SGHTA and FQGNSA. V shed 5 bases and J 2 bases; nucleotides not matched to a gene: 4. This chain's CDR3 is CASSPTSGGSKNIQYF. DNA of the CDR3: TGTGCCAGCAGCCCGACTAGCGGGGGATCCAAAAACATTCAGTACTTC. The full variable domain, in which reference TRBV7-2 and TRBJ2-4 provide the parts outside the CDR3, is GAGVSQSPSNKVTEKGKDVELRCDPISGHTALYWYRQSLGQGLEFLIYFQGNSAPDKSGLPSDRFSAERTGGSVSTLTIQRTQQEDSAVYLCASSPTSGGSKNIQYFGAGTRLSVL.

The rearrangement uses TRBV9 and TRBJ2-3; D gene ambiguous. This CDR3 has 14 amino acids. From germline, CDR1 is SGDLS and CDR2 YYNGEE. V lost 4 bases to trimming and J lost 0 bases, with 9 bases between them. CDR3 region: CASSPDASTDTQYF. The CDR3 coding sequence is TGTGCCAGCAGCCCTGATGCGAGCACAGATACGCAGTATTTT.

CDR3 sequence (DNA): TGTGCCAGCAGCGTAGCGGAGGGCTCGAGCTATGGCTACACCTTC. It specifies CASSVAEGSSYGYTF. The chain couples TRBV9 to TRBJ1-2; D is undetermined. The CDR3 runs to 15 residues. Per the germline V gene, CDR1 is SGDLS and CDR2 is YYNGEE. V lost 0 bases and J 4 bases, leaving 13 bases between the germline ends.

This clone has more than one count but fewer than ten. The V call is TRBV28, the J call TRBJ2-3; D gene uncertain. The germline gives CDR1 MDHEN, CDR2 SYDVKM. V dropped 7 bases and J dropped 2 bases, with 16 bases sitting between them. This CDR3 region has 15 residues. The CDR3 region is CASTKLRRDTDTQYF. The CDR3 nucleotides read TGTGCCAGCACTAAATTGCGGCGTGACACAGATACGCAGTATTTT. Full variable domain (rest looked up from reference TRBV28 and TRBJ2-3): DVKVTQSSRYLVKRTGEKVFLECVQDMDHENMFWYRQDPGLGLRLIYFSYDVKMKEKGDIPEGYSVSREKKERFSLILESASTNQTSMYLCASTKLRRDTDTQYFGPGTRLTVL.

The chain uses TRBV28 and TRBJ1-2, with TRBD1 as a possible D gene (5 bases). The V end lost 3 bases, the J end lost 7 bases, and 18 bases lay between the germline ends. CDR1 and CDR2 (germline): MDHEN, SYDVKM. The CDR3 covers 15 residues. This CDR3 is CASSLARGKGGGYTF. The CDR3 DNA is TGTGCCAGCAGTTTGGCAAGGGGAAAGGGTGGTGGCTACACCTTC.

CDR3 protein: CSLEGGGIEQFF. DNA of the CDR3: TGCAGCCTGGAGGGTGGCGGGATTGAGCAGTTCTTC. The chain couples TRBV29-1 to TRBJ2-1; D perhaps matches TRBD2 (6 bases). Germline V CDR1 and CDR2: SQVTM, ANQGSEA. The CDR3 contains 12 residues. Trimming shortened V by 8 bases and J by 9 bases, and 17 bases separated the two germline ends.

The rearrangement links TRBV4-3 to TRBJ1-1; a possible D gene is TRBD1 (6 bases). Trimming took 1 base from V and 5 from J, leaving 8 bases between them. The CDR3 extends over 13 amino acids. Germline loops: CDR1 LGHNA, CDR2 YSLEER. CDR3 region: CASSQAGETEAFF. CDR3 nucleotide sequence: TGCGCCAGCAGCCAAGCAGGGGAAACTGAAGCTTTCTTT.

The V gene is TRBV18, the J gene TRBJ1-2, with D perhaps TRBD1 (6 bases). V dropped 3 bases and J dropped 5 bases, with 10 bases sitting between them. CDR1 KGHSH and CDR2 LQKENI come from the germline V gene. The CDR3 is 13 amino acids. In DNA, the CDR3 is TGTGCCAGCTCACCGGCAAGGGGGTATGGCTACACCTTC. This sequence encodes CASSPARGYGYTF.